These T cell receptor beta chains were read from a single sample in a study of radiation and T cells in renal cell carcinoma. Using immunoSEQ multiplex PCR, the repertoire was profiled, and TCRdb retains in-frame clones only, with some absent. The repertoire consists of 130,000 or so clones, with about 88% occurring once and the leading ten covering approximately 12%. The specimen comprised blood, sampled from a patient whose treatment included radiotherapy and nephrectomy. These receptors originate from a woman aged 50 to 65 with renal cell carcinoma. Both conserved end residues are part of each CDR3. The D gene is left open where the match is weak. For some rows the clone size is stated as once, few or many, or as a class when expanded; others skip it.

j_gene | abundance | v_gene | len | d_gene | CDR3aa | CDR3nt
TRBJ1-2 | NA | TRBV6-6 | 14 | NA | CASSYDNEGYGYTF | TGTGCCAGCAGTTACGACAACGAGGGCTATGGCTACACCTTC
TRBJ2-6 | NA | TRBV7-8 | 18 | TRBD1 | CASSPRDRGFSGANVLTF | TGTGCCAGCAGCCCCCGGGACAGGGGGTTCTCTGGGGCCAACGTCCTGACTTTC
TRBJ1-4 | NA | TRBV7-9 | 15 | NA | CASTGPSREAEKLFF | TGTGCCAGCACCGGCCCGAGCAGGGAGGCGGAAAAACTGTTTTTT
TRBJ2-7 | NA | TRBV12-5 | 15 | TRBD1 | CASGSPGQGVYEQYF | TGTGCTAGTGGGTCGCCGGGACAGGGTGTATACGAGCAGTACTTC
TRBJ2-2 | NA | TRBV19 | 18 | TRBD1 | CASSIFTSGTGGPGELFF | TGTGCCAGTAGTATATTTACGTCAGGGACAGGGGGTCCCGGGGAGCTGTTTTTT
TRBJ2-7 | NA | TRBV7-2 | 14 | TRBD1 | CASSAGTGDREQYF | TGTGCCAGCAGCGCCGGGACAGGAGATCGCGAGCAGTACTTC
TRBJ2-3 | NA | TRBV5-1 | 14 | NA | CASSLGGGIDTQYF | TGCGCCAGCAGCTTGGGGGGAGGTATAGATACGCAGTATTTT
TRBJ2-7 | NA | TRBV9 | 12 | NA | CASSAGGLEQYF | TGTGCCAGCAGCGCGGGGGGCCTCGAGCAGTACTTC
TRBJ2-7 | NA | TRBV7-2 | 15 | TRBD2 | CASSLDPGGLYEQYF | TGTGCCAGCAGCTTAGATCCGGGGGGGCTCTACGAGCAGTACTTC
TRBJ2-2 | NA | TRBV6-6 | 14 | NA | CASSYRLNTGELFF | TGTGCCAGCAGTTACAGACTGAACACCGGGGAGCTGTTTTTT
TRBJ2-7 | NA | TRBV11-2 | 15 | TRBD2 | CASSLARLAYYEQYF | TGTGCCAGCAGCCTGGCGAGACTAGCCTATTACGAGCAGTACTTC
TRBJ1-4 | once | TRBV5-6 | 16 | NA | CASSSQTRQGLEKLFF | TGTGCCAGCAGCTCCCAGACCCGGCAGGGTTTGGAAAAACTGTTTTTT
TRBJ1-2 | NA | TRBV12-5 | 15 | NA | CASGLVLEGNYGYTF | TGTGCTAGTGGTTTGGTACTGGAGGGAAACTATGGCTACACCTTC
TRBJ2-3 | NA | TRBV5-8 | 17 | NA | CASSWGPGRRHPDTQYF | TGTGCCAGCAGCTGGGGGCCCGGACGGCGTCACCCAGATACGCAGTATTTT
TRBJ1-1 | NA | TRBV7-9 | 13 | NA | CASSSVNRAEAFF | TGTGCCAGCAGCTCCGTTAACAGGGCTGAAGCTTTCTTT
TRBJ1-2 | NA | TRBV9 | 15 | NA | CASSVDSDGLGGYTF | TGTGCCAGCAGCGTAGACTCGGACGGGCTGGGCGGCTACACCTTC
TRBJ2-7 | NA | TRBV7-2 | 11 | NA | CAIDKSYEQYF | TGTGCCATAGACAAGTCCTACGAGCAGTACTTC
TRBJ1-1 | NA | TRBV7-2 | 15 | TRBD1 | CASSLSFGQGTEAFF | TGTGCCAGCAGCTTATCCTTCGGACAGGGCACTGAAGCTTTCTTT
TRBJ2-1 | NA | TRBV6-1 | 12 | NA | CAALPDSRSLVF | TGTGCCGCCCTACCGGACTCCCGGTCGCTGGTCTTC
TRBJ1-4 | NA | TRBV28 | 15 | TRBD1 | CASSINRGLYEKLFF | TGTGCCAGCAGTATCAACAGGGGTTTATATGAAAAACTGTTTTTT
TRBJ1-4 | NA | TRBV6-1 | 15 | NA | CASSRTTGAREKLFF | TGTGCCAGCAGTAGAACGACGGGGGCTCGAGAAAAACTGTTTTTT
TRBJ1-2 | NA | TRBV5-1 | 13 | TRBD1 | CASSLTGVAGYTF | TGCGCCAGCAGCTTGACAGGGGTCGCGGGCTACACCTTC
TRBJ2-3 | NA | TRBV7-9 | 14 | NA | CASSNRDTTDTQYF | TGTGCCAGCAGCAACCGGGACACCACAGATACGCAGTATTTT
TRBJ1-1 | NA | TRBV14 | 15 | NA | CASSDRHQGCTEAFF | TGTGCCAGCAGCGACAGACATCAGGGTTGCACTGAAGCTTTCTTT
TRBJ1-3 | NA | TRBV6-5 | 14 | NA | CASSYGDSGNTIYF | TGTGCCAGCAGTTACGGGGATTCTGGAAACACCATATATTTT
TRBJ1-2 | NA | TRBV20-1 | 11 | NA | CSAPDWYGYTF | TGCAGTGCTCCCGACTGGTATGGCTACACCTTC
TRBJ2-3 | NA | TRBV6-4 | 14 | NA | CASSDSRTLDTQYF | TGTGCCAGCAGTGACTCTCGCACTCTAGATACGCAGTATTTT
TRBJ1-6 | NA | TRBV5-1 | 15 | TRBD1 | CASSTKTGGRSPLHF | TGCGCCAGCAGTACAAAGACAGGGGGCCGCTCACCCCTCCACTTT
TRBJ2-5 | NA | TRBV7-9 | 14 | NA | CASSAGAVWETQYF | TGTGCCAGCAGCGCAGGAGCGGTATGGGAGACCCAGTACTTC
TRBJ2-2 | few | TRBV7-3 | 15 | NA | CASSFQGGDTGELFF | TGTGCCAGCAGCTTCCAGGGGGGTGACACCGGGGAGCTGTTTTTT
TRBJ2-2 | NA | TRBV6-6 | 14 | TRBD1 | CASTGQANTGELFF | TGTGCCAGCACCGGACAGGCGAACACCGGGGAGCTGTTTTTT
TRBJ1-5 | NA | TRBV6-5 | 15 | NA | CASSLGTLDNQPQHF | TGTGCCAGCAGCCTGGGGACCCTTGACAATCAGCCCCAGCATTTT
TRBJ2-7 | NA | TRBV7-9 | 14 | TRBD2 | CASSLGRGVNEQYF | TGTGCCAGCAGCTTAGGGCGGGGGGTCAACGAGCAGTACTTC
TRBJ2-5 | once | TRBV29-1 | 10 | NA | CSVVGETQYF | TGCAGCGTTGTCGGAGAGACCCAGTACTTC